The 3 T cell receptor beta chains listed next were all sequenced from one sample in a study of cytotoxic CD8 clonotypes in ibrutinib-treated CLL. TCRdb's table, derived via immunoSEQ multiplex PCR, lists solely in-frame clones and lacks some. The sample has about 200,000 clones, around 72% seen once; the top ten hold 13%. The material was PBMCs, obtained after 24 months of ibrutinib treatment. These receptor sequences come from a human donor with chronic lymphocytic leukemia.

V is TRBV27 and J is TRBJ1-1, with D tentatively TRBD1 (6 bases). There are 14 residues in the CDR3. V lost 6 bases and J lost 5, with 16 bases in between. The germline CDR1 and CDR2 sequences are MNHEY and SMNVEV (reference sequence). CDR3: CASRHTGWETEAFF. Here the CDR3 DNA reads TGTGCCAGCAGACACACAGGGTGGGAAACTGAAGCTTTCTTT.

The chain has TRBV4-2 and TRBJ2-7, with D possibly called TRBD1 or TRBD2 (5 bases each). Germline V CDR1 and CDR2: LGHNA, YNFKEQ. The CDR3 spans 17 residues. V lost 1 base to trimming and J lost 0 bases, with 16 bases between them. In DNA, the CDR3 is TGTGCCAGCAGCCAAGTATTCCCGGGGCCCTTCTCCTACGAGCAGTACTTC. As protein: CASSQVFPGPFSYEQYF.

This clone was picked up one time. The chain recombines TRBV4-2 with TRBJ1-3; 8 nucleotides align to TRBD1. The trim removed 3 bases at V and 2 bases at J, leaving 6 bases unmatched. Germline lookup yields CDR1 LGHNA and CDR2 YNFKEQ. The CDR3 loop spans 16 amino acids. The CDR3 nucleotides are TGTGCCAGCAGCCAGTATGGGACAGGACCTGGAAACACCATATATTTT. Translation: CASSQYGTGPGNTIYF.